This record concerns one T cell receptor (beta chain) sequence. The antigen is undetermined. This record belongs to a study of cytomegalovirus exposure and HLA in healthy donors. Whole-study results and caveats: A few of the chains that were CMV-associated were confirmed in vitro to be specific for CMV antigens.

This PCR relied on a set of 60 Vbeta primers and 13 Jbeta primers. The table came from immunoSEQ multiplex PCR; TCRdb's copy has only in-frame clones and leaves some out. The table gives approximately 130,000 clones; the top ten clones make up 2% of it. V lost 4 bases to trimming and J lost 9 bases, with 11 bases between them. Germline values: CDR1 SGHNT, CDR2 YYREEE (reference sequence). The CDR3 length is 12 residues. The gene calls are TRBV5-4 and TRBJ1-3; perhaps TRBD1 as D (5 bases). Sequenced sample: PBMCs. The sequence was collected from a woman aged 55-75 years in good health and CMV-seronegative. CDR3: CASSLMGGTIYF. DNA for the CDR3: TGTGCCAGCAGCCTGATGGGGGGCACCATATATTTT. The whole variable domain, filled in from reference TRBV5-4 and TRBJ1-3, reads ETGVTQSPTHLIKTRGQQVTLRCSSQSGHNTVSWYQQALGQGPQFIFQYYREEENGRGNFPPRFSGLQFPNYSSELNVNALELDDSALYLCASSLMGGTIYFGEGSWLTVV.